Below are 27 T cell receptor beta chains sequenced from a single sample in a study of prognosis after radiotherapy for stage I lung cancer. Using two-round multiplex PCR, the authors amplified TCR beta CDR3 from genomic DNA. During first-round PCR, primers specific to each TRBV and TRBJ gene were used. MiXCR, applied by TCRdb to the multiplex PCR reads, yields one record per CDR3 protein. The sample lists around 31,000 distinct CDR3 sequences; about 32% were seen once. The specimen comprised PBMCs, sampled before or after stereotactic body radiation therapy (not recorded which). These receptors came from a donor at least 50 years old with non-small cell lung cancer.

This chain uses TRBV25-1 with TRBJ1-2; D may be TRBD1 (6 bases). Looked up from germline, CDR1 is MGHDK and CDR2 is SYGVNS. V lost 5 bases and J lost 3, with 10 bases in between. This CDR3 is 13 amino acids long. CDR3 DNA sequence: TGTGCCAGCAGTCAAGGACAGCACTATGGCTACACCTTC. This gives the protein CASSQGQHYGYTF.

This clonotype was seen at least ten times. V is TRBV2 and J is TRBJ1-3; D is undetermined. CDR1 and CDR2 from the germline V gene are SNHLY and FYNNEI. This CDR3 region has 10 residues. Trimming shortened V by 8 bases and J by 4 bases, and 3 bases separated the two germline ends. This chain's CDR3 is CASLGNTIYF. The CDR3 DNA reads as TGTGCCAGCCTGGGAAACACCATATATTTT.

The rearrangement joins TRBV18 to TRBJ1-6; TRBD1 agrees at 8 bases. This CDR3 region has 14 residues. The V segment lost 6 bases and the J segment 10 bases; nucleotides outside the gene matches: 8. Germline V CDR1 and CDR2: KGHSH, LQKENI. This CDR3 reads CASSPDRESSPLHF. The CDR3 DNA is TGTGCCAGCTCGCCGGACAGGGAGTCCTCACCCCTCCACTTT.

A remark on this clonotype: It may be a read error: a sequence one base away is much more abundant. The V and J genes are TRBV10-3 and TRBJ2-5; the D is unclear. Trimming took off 5 bases at V and 5 bases at J, with 12 bases between the two ends. Germline V gene data show CDR1 as ENHRY and CDR2 as SYGVKD. The CDR3 runs to 13 residues. The CDR3 bases are TGTGCCATCAGTTCGGACCTCGGGGAGACCCAGTACTTC. Translated, it gives CAISSDLGETQYF.

Notes on this clonotype: It may be a read error: a sequence one base away is much more abundant. The gene calls are TRBV2 and TRBJ1-4, with D perhaps matching TRBD1 (5 bases). The V end was cut by 0 bases, the J end by 6 bases, with 11 bases between. The CDR3 spans 15 residues. Germline V gene sequence: CDR1 SNHLY, CDR2 FYNNEI. DNA for the CDR3: TGTGCCAGCAGTGAAGCGCTTCTAGGGGATGAAAAACTGTTTTTT. Encoded protein: CASSEALLGDEKLFF.

Ten or more counts support this clonotype. V is TRBV27 and J is TRBJ1-1; D perhaps matches TRBD1 (6 bases). Germline lookup yields CDR1 MNHEY and CDR2 SMNVEV (reference sequence). The V end lost 5 bases, the J end lost 0 bases, and 10 bases lay between the germline ends. This CDR3 has 14 amino acids. The CDR3 DNA follows: TGTGCCAGCAGTAAATGGACAGTGAACACTGAAGCTTTCTTT. Its protein product is CASSKWTVNTEAFF.

The rearrangement joins TRBV28 to TRBJ2-1; 10 bases align to TRBD2. The V gene end was trimmed by 9 bases and the J gene end by 7 bases; junction bases not matched to a gene: 15. Per the germline V gene, CDR1 is MDHEN and CDR2 is SYDVKM. The CDR3 consists of 16 residues. The DNA of the CDR3 is TGTGCCAGTAGTATAAGGAGCGGGAGGGCCACAAATGAGCAGTTCTTC. It encodes CASSIRSGRATNEQFF.

V usage is TRBV5-1 and J usage is TRBJ1-2, with D unresolved. The V end was cut by 1 base, the J end by 6 bases, with 13 bases between. The CDR3 has 14 residues. Germline V gives CDR1 SGHRS, CDR2 YFSETQ. The DNA for the CDR3 is TGCGCCAGCAGCTTGAGTCCGCCGACCCATGGCTACACCTTC. As protein: CASSLSPPTHGYTF.

There are many counts of this clonotype. The CDR3 region is CASSPRQGFGTEAFF. The CDR3 DNA sequence: TGCGCCAGCAGCCCGAGACAGGGTTTTGGCACTGAAGCTTTCTTT. The V call is TRBV5-1, the J call TRBJ1-1; 7 positions agree with TRBD1. The CDR3 sequence is 15 residues long. J gave up 4 bases and V 4 bases, and 10 bases lay outside the gene matches. Germline lookup yields CDR1 SGHRS and CDR2 YFSETQ.

Ten or more counts support this clonotype. V usage is TRBV9 and J usage is TRBJ2-7, with TRBD1 identical over 11 bases. In germline, CDR1 is SGDLS, CDR2 YYNGEE. The J segment lost 9 bases and the V segment lost 2 bases, leaving 7 bases of the junction unmatched. There are 14 residues in the CDR3. CDR3 amino acids: CASSVHSGTGGQYF. The DNA for the CDR3 is TGTGCCAGCAGCGTTCACTCCGGGACAGGGGGGCAGTACTTC.

Regarding this clonotype: One base separates it from a far larger clone, so it is likely a read error. The chain has TRBV6-4 and TRBJ2-1; 8 nucleotides line up with TRBD2. CDR3 size: 14 residues. CDR1 is MRHNA and CDR2 is SNTAGT in the germline V gene. Trimming at V came to 10 bases and at J to 1 base, leaving 6 bases not matched to a gene. DNA for the CDR3: TGTGCCAACGGAATAGCGGGGTCCTACAATGAGCAGTTCTTC. Residues: CANGIAGSYNEQFF.

At least ten counts were recorded for this clonotype. The rearrangement uses TRBV7-9 and TRBJ1-1; tentative D call: TRBD1 (5 bases). Germline CDR1 is SEHNR and CDR2 is FQNEAQ (reference sequence). The CDR3 consists of 15 residues. Trimming stripped 11 bases from V and 0 bases from J, with 19 bases between. The CDR3 spells CAASRGLNMNTEAFF. CDR3 coding DNA: TGTGCCGCGAGCCGGGGCCTAAACATGAACACTGAAGCTTTCTTT.

This chain connects TRBV24-1 to TRBJ2-5, with TRBD1 identical over 8 bases. The CDR3 consists of 14 residues. V shed 4 bases and J 4 bases; nucleotides not matched to a gene: 4. Germline values: CDR1 KGHDR, CDR2 SFDVKD. CDR3 sequence reads: CATSEGTGRETQYF. The CDR3 DNA sequence: TGTGCCACCAGTGAAGGGACAGGTCGAGAGACCCAGTACTTC.

This clonotype appeared many times. The rearrangement links TRBV9 to TRBJ2-5; no reliable D call. The V and J ends lost 3 bases and 1 base respectively, with 7 bases between them. The CDR3 is 13 residues long. Germline assignment: CDR1 SGDLS and CDR2 YYNGEE. This CDR3 reads CASSARLQETQYF. As DNA, the CDR3 is TGTGCCAGCAGCGCGAGACTCCAAGAGACCCAGTACTTC.

There are many counts of this clonotype. The gene calls are TRBV7-9 and TRBJ2-7; TRBD2 aligns across 9 bases. Germline CDR1 is SEHNR and CDR2 is FQNEAQ (reference sequence). The CDR3 is made up of 15 amino acids. The junction had 11 bases not matched to a gene; V was cut back by 4 bases and J by 7 bases. CDR3 sequence: CASSSTWREGLEQYF. The DNA of the CDR3 is TGTGCCAGCAGCTCTACATGGCGGGAGGGCCTTGAGCAGTACTTC.

Points on this clonotype: This may come from a read error, since a much larger clone is one base off. V and J are TRBV30 and TRBJ2-1; TRBD1 matches 10 bases. V shed 2 bases, J shed 8 bases, and the junction held 6 bases outside the gene matches. CDR1 and CDR2 (germline): GTSNPN, SVGIG (reference sequence). This CDR3 spans 14 amino acids. CDR3 amino acids: CAWSSVTGGDEQFF. The CDR3 DNA is TGTGCCTGGAGTTCCGTGACAGGGGGCGATGAGCAGTTCTTC.

This clonotype has at least ten counts. V and J are TRBV2 and TRBJ2-6; D not certain. Between the trimmed V and J ends, which lost 2 bases and 0 bases, there was a span of 8 bases. The CDR3 sequence is 16 residues long. In germline, CDR1 is SNHLY, CDR2 FYNNEI. The CDR3 sequence: CASSEFQSSGANVLTF. The CDR3 DNA follows: TGTGCCAGCAGTGAATTTCAGAGCTCTGGGGCCAACGTCCTGACTTTC.

This clonotype was picked up many times. V usage is TRBV20-1 and J usage is TRBJ2-3; 8 nucleotides line up with TRBD2. The germline V gene has CDR1 DFQATT and CDR2 SNEGSKA (reference sequence). The V and J ends lost 6 bases and 2 bases, in that order; junction bases with no gene match: 4. CDR3 size: 13 residues. The CDR3: CSALLADTDTQYF. CDR3 DNA: TGCAGTGCCTTACTAGCGGACACAGATACGCAGTATTTT.

This clonotype was found many times. The gene calls are TRBV20-1 and TRBJ1-2; D not certain. This CDR3 is built from 13 residues. The germline gives CDR1 DFQATT, CDR2 SNEGSKA (reference sequence). V dropped 0 bases and J dropped 8 bases, with 13 bases sitting between them. CDR3 in DNA: TGCAGTGCTAGAGAAGTTGGCGTAGGGGGCTACACCTTC. Translation: CSAREVGVGGYTF.

This clonotype was detected many times. V gene TRBV20-1 combines with J gene TRBJ2-1; TRBD2 matches at 9 bases. The CDR3 is made up of 16 amino acids. CDR1 is DFQATT, CDR2 SNEGSKA, per germline (reference sequence). Trimming cost V 0 bases and J 0 bases; bases outside gene matches: 3. Written as DNA, the CDR3 is TGCAGTGCTAGAGACCGTAGCGGGAGCTCCTACAATGAGCAGTTCTTC. Translated: CSARDRSGSSYNEQFF.

For this clonotype: A much larger clone sits a single nucleotide away, making a read error possible. DNA of the CDR3: TGTGCCAGCAGTTCCTGGGAATCGTCCCAAGAGACCCAGTACTTC. Its translation: CASSSWESSQETQYF. The chain is built from TRBV27 and TRBJ2-5; no definite D call. Trimming removed 4 bases at V and 1 base at J, with 13 bases between. CDR1 MNHEY and CDR2 SMNVEV come from the germline V gene (reference sequence). The CDR3 sequence is 15 residues long.

The sample holds many counts of this clonotype. This CDR3 is CASSYSLAGAYNEQFF. The CDR3 DNA reads as TGTGCCAGCAGTTACTCGTTAGCGGGGGCTTACAATGAGCAGTTCTTC. V is TRBV6-5 and J is TRBJ2-1; 9 bases agree with TRBD2. The germline CDR1 and CDR2 sequences are MNHEY and SVGAGI. There are 16 residues in the CDR3. V was clipped by 0 bases and J by 4 bases; unmatched bases: 4.

At least ten counts were recorded for this clonotype. The V call is TRBV9, the J call TRBJ1-4, with D unclear. The CDR3 runs to 18 residues. V dropped 4 bases and J dropped 8 bases, with 27 bases sitting between them. Germline V CDR1 and CDR2: SGDLS, YYNGEE. CDR3 DNA sequence: TGTGCCAGCAGCCCCCTAGCCCCCTCAACCGGGCCCGGGGAAAAACTGTTTTTT. Translated: CASSPLAPSTGPGEKLFF.

This clonotype was detected ten times or more. The J gene is TRBJ2-7, the V gene TRBV9; 7 bases align to TRBD2. J lost 4 bases, V lost 0 bases, and 10 bases had no gene match. The germline CDR1 and CDR2 sequences are SGDLS and YYNGEE. There are 16 residues in the CDR3. The CDR3 reads CASSVDAGARKYEQYF. CDR3 sequence (DNA): TGTGCCAGCAGCGTAGATGCGGGAGCACGGAAATACGAGCAGTACTTC. The whole variable domain, filled in from reference TRBV9 and TRBJ2-7, reads DSGVTQTPKHLITATGQRVTLRCSPRSGDLSVYWYQQSLDQGLQFLIQYYNGEERAKGNILERFSAQQFPDLHSELNLSSLELGDSALYFCASSVDAGARKYEQYFGPGTRLTVT.

This clonotype was counted many times. V usage is TRBV7-3 and J usage is TRBJ2-2; possibly TRBD1 for D (7 bases). This CDR3 has 13 residues. Per the germline V gene, CDR1 is SGHTA and CDR2 is FQGTGA. V lost 6 bases and J 6 bases, leaving 11 bases between the germline ends. CDR3 residues: CASSTGEAGELFF. For the CDR3, the DNA is TGTGCCAGCAGTACAGGGGAGGCCGGGGAGCTGTTTTTT.

This clonotype was recorded at least ten times. The chain carries TRBV11-2 and TRBJ2-7, with 9 bases lining up with TRBD1. Germline assignment: CDR1 SGHAT and CDR2 FQNNGV. This CDR3 spans 15 amino acids. Trimming took 0 bases from V and 5 from J; bases not matched to a gene: 5. CDR3 sequence reads: CASSLDYRGLDEQYF. The CDR3 coding sequence is TGTGCCAGCAGCTTAGATTACAGGGGGCTAGACGAGCAGTACTTC.

There are many counts of this clonotype. The chain couples TRBV20-1 to TRBJ2-5; a weak D match, TRBD2 (6 bases). CDR3 size: 13 residues. Trimming shortened V by 4 bases and J by 5 bases, and 14 bases separated the two germline ends. The germline V gene encodes CDR1 DFQATT and CDR2 SNEGSKA (reference sequence). CDR3 nucleotides: TGCAGTGCTAATAAGCGGGTCGGGGAGACCCAGTACTTC. It is translated as CSANKRVGETQYF.